This T cell receptor (beta chain) comes out of a study of T cell changes during pregnancy in multiple sclerosis. Germline V gene data show CDR1 as MNHNS and CDR2 as SASEGT. The CDR3 extends over 14 amino acids. Trimming cost V 7 bases and J 3 bases; bases outside gene matches: 4. TCRdb's table, derived via immunoSEQ multiplex PCR, lists solely in-frame clones and lacks some. The repertoire has about 84,000 clones, about 93% of them found once; the top ten carry 0.8% to 1%. The material sequenced was peripheral blood, taken in the second trimester of pregnancy. The gene calls are TRBV6-1 and TRBJ1-5, with 9 bases that match TRBD1. The source of this sequence is a female donor in good health, enrolled as a control in a pregnancy study. The CDR3 reads CASMNRGPNQPQHF. CDR3 DNA sequence: TGTGCCAGCATGAACAGGGGGCCCAATCAGCCCCAGCATTTT.